This T cell receptor (beta chain) was observed in a study of shared clonotypes between healthy human individuals. Points from the study as a whole: Generation probability values for non-shared clonotypes were lower than those for clonotypes shared by all four donors.

Clones were read by immunoSEQ multiplex PCR, and TCRdb kept only the in-frame ones, dropping some. The table records millions of clones, about 95% of them present only once. CD8 cells classed as naive were CD45RO-negative and positively selected for CCR7, excluding terminally differentiated effector memory CD45RA+ cells. CDR3 length: 17 amino acids. Germline CDR1 and CDR2: SGHTA and FQGNSA. With V trimmed by 1 base and J by 2 bases, 8 bases remained unmatched. Remarks on this clone: Its antigen is still unknown.

Sequencing was done on a sample of naive CD8+ T cells sorted from blood. The clonotype was recovered from a man in his late teens or twenties in good health. The chain combines TRBV7-2 with TRBJ2-4; 7 bases match TRBD2. CDR3 bases: TGTGCCAGCAGCTTAGGGTCGGGCGGGGGTCCCAAAAACATTCAGTACTTC. This sequence encodes CASSLGSGGGPKNIQYF.